These 9 T cell receptor beta chains originate from one sample sequenced in a study of control samples from healthy donors and cancer patients. Sequenced by immunoSEQ multiplex PCR; TCRdb stores in-frame clones only, minus some. Seen here are 400,000 to 450,000 clones, 90% observed once, and the top ten hold around 6.8%. What was sequenced was PBMCs. The receptors shown here come from a man aged 35-49 years with head and neck cancer.

This chain links TRBV6-2 or TRBV6-3 with TRBJ2-6; D is possibly TRBD1 (6 bases). The CDR3 consists of 15 residues. Germline loops: CDR1 MNHEY, CDR2 SVGEGT. Between the trimmed V and J ends, which lost 4 bases and 4 bases, there was a span of 11 bases. The CDR3, as DNA: TGTGCCAGCAGTTTACAGGGTCCAGGGGCCAACGTCCTGACTTTC. It yields the protein CASSLQGPGANVLTF.

The chain has TRBV27 and TRBJ2-2, with D unresolved. The CDR3 has 15 amino acids. V lost 5 bases and J lost 4, with 14 bases in between. CDR1 is MNHEY and CDR2 is SMNVEV in the germline V gene (reference sequence). Here the CDR3 DNA reads TGTGCCAGCAGTAGGTGGGTGAGGAGCACCGGGGAGCTGTTTTTT. Translating gives CASSRWVRSTGELFF.

This clone was observed a single time. The chain couples TRBV19 to TRBJ2-2, with 7 bases that match TRBD2. In germline, CDR1 is LNHDA, CDR2 SQIVND (reference sequence). Trimming cost V 4 bases and J 8 bases; bases outside gene matches: 13. The CDR3 is 16 amino acids. The CDR3 region has the DNA TGTGCCAGTAGTACACTCGGGACGGCGGGGGAAGGGGAGCTGTTTTTT. Translation: CASSTLGTAGEGELFF.

The chain links TRBV7-2 to TRBJ2-5; 8 bases align to TRBD2. In germline, CDR1 is SGHTA, CDR2 FQGNSA. The CDR3 extends over 16 amino acids. J was trimmed by 7 bases and V by 1 base; bases with no gene match: 11. The CDR3 region has the DNA TGTGCCAGCAGCTTAGTATCGGGACTAGGGGACGGGACCCAGTACTTC. Translating gives CASSLVSGLGDGTQYF.

The V call is TRBV29-1, the J call TRBJ2-7, with 7 bases matching TRBD1. This CDR3 has 13 residues. V lost 4 bases to trimming and J lost 3 bases; unmatched junction nucleotides: 6. Germline-derived CDR1 and CDR2 are SQVTM and ANQGSEA. Written as DNA, the CDR3 is TGCAGCGTTGTGCCGGGACAGCTCTACGAGCAGTACTTC. Protein product: CSVVPGQLYEQYF.

The gene calls are TRBV7-3 and TRBJ2-7, with D possibly called TRBD1 or TRBD2 (5 bases each). V lost 4 bases, J lost 2 bases, and 12 bases lay in between. Germline-derived CDR1 and CDR2 are SGHTA and FQGTGA. This CDR3 region has 14 residues. The CDR3 coding sequence is TGTGCCAGCAGCTCATCGGGGCAGGCCTACGAGCAGTACTTC. Protein product: CASSSSGQAYEQYF. The full variable domain, its missing parts supplied by reference TRBV7-3 and TRBJ2-7, is GAGVSQTPSNKVTEKGKYVELRCDPISGHTALYWYRQSLGQGPEFLIYFQGTGAADDSGLPNDRFFAVRPEGSVSTLKIQRTERGDSAVYLCASSSSGQAYEQYFGPGTRLTVT.

The CDR3 sequence is CASSLGLYNEQFF. Written as DNA, the CDR3 is TGTGCCAGCAGCTTAGGGCTATACAATGAGCAGTTCTTC. The rearrangement uses TRBV11-3 and TRBJ2-1; unclear D gene. V was trimmed by 1 base and J by 4 bases, leaving 5 bases between them. The CDR3 contains 13 residues. The germline V gene encodes CDR1 SGHNT and CDR2 YENEEA.

The genes are TRBV7-2 and TRBJ1-1; possible D gene TRBD1, 5 bases. Germline assignment: CDR1 SGHTA and CDR2 FQGNSA. There are 17 residues in the CDR3. Trimming took off 4 bases at V and 0 bases at J, with 18 bases between the two ends. The CDR3 DNA sequence: TGTGCCAGCAGCTCCCAGGAAGGAGGGGCCATGAACACTGAAGCTTTCTTT. Translation gives CASSSQEGGAMNTEAFF.

V gene TRBV9 combines with J gene TRBJ1-4, with a tentative D call TRBD1 (5 bases). Trimming took 4 bases from V and 7 from J, leaving 17 bases between them. The CDR3 contains 15 residues. Germline values: CDR1 SGDLS, CDR2 YYNGEE. The CDR3 reads CASSSTGGWGEKLFF. CDR3 DNA: TGTGCCAGCAGCTCAACTGGGGGTTGGGGTGAAAAACTGTTTTTT.